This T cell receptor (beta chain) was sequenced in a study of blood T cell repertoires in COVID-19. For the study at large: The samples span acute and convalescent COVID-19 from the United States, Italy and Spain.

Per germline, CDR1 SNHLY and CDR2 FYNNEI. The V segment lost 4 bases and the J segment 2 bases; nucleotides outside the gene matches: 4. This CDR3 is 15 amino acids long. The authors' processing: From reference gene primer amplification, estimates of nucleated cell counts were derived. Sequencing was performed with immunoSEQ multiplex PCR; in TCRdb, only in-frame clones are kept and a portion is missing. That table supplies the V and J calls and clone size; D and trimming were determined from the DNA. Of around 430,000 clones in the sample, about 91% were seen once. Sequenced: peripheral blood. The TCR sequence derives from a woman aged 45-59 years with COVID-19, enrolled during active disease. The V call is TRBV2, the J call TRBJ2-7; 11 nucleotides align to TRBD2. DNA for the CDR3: TGTGCCAGCAGTGGGGGACTAGCGGAAACCTACGAGCAGTACTTC. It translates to CASSGGLAETYEQYF.